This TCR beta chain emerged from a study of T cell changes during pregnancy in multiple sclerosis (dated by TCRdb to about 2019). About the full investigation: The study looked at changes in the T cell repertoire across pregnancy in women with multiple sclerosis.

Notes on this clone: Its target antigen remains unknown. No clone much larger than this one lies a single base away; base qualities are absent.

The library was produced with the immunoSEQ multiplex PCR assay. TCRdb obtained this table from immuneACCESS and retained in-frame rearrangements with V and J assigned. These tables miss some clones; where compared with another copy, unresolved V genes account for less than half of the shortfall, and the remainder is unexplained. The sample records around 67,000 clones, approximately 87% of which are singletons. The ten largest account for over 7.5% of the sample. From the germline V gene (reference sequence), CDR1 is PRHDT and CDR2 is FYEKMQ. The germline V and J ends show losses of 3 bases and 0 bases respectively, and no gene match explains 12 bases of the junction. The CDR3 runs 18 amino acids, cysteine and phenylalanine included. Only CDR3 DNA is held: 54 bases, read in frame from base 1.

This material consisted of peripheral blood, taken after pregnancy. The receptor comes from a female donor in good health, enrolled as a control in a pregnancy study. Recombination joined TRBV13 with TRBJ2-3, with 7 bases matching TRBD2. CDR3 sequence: CASSFAPLSGASTDTQYF. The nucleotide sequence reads TGTGCCAGCAGCTTCGCCCCCCTCAGCGGGGCCAGCACAGATACGCAGTATTTT.